This entry concerns a single TCR beta chain. What it binds is unknown. This sample stems from a study of cytomegalovirus exposure and HLA in healthy donors. Study-level information: Out of fewer than 500 genotyped donors, less than 90% belonged to the Caucasian-associated ancestry cluster. Regarding the study as a whole: When a later analysis was performed, an Asian-associated ancestry cluster reportedly had fewer N-insertions than the roughly 630-donor mean. Among TCR beta chains, those listed as cytomegalovirus-associated numbered over 150.

CDR1 MDHEN and CDR2 SYDVKM come from the germline V gene. Trimming took off 5 bases at V and 8 bases at J, with 12 bases between the two ends. The CDR3 consists of 13 residues. 13 Jbeta primers and 60 Vbeta primers were used for the PCR. The data were produced by immunoSEQ multiplex PCR, yet TCRdb's version contains in-frame clones alone and is incomplete. The sample has under 150,000 clones, 50% to 75% seen once. This receptor was identified in a woman between 35 and 50 years old in good health and CMV-seronegative. The source material was PBMCs. The chain links TRBV28 to TRBJ1-4; D is unresolved. The CDR3 loop is CASSTDQQEKLFF. CDR3 nucleotides: TGTGCCAGCAGTACCGATCAACAAGAAAAACTGTTTTTT.